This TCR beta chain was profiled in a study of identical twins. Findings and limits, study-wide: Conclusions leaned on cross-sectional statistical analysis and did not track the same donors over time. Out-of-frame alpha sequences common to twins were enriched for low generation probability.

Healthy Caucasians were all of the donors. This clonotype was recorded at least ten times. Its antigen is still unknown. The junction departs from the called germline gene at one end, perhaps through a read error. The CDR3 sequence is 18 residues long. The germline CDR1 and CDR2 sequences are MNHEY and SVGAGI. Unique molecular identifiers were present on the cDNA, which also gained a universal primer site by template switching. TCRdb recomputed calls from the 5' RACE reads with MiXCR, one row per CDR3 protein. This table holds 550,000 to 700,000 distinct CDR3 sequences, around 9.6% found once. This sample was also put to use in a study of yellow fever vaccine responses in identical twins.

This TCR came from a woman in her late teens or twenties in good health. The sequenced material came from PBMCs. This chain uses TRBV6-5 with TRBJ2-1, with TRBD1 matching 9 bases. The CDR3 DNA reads TGTGCCAGCAGTTTATTAAGATTACAGGGGGCCTCCTACGATGAGCAGTTCTTC. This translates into CASSLLRLQGASYDEQFF.